The 26 T cell receptor beta chains given below trace back to one sample, sequenced in a study of Graves' ophthalmopathy and Graves' hyperthyroidism. Amplification of TCR beta CDR3 regions used RNA transcripts. Investigators did first-round RT-PCR with HTBI primers, then second-round multiplex PCR. TCRdb reprocessed the multiplex PCR reads with MiXCR, giving one entry per CDR3 protein. The top ten hold more than 35% of the sample, which has roughly 230,000 distinct CDR3 sequences, 20% to 25% seen once. The sample was peripheral blood. These receptors were collected from a woman between 45 and 65 years old with Graves' ophthalmopathy.

In this sample, this clonotype turned up many times. This chain uses TRBV7-2 with TRBJ2-7; maybe TRBD1 (6 bases). This CDR3 has 14 amino acids. The V and J ends lost 2 bases and 6 bases respectively, with 14 bases between them. Germline CDR1 SGHTA, CDR2 FQGNSA. The CDR3 DNA reads as TGTGCCAGCAGCTTATTAGGGGGAAAGGGCGAGCAGTACTTC. This codes for CASSLLGGKGEQYF.

This clonotype has a single count. The V call is TRBV6-2 or TRBV6-3, the J call TRBJ2-7, with TRBD1 matching 8 bases. The CDR3 sequence is 14 residues long. V lost 5 bases and J lost 3; bases outside the gene matches: 6. Germline CDR1 reads MNHEY; CDR2 reads SVGEGT. The CDR3 DNA is TGTGCCAGCAGTATGAGGACAGGGAACTACGAGCAGTACTTC. Translated, it gives CASSMRTGNYEQYF.

This clonotype was detected ten times or more. This chain connects TRBV6-1 to TRBJ1-5; a possible D gene is TRBD1 (6 bases). This CDR3 is built from 15 residues. Between the trimmed V and J ends, which lost 6 bases and 0 bases, there was a span of 12 bases. Per the germline V gene, CDR1 is MNHNS and CDR2 is SASEGT. The CDR3, as DNA: TGTGCCAGCAGCAAGGACAGCGTTAGCAATCAGCCCCAGCATTTT. Translated, it gives CASSKDSVSNQPQHF.

The chain employs TRBV9 and TRBJ2-5; D may be TRBD2 (6 bases). The CDR3 is 13 residues long. V lost 4 bases and J 5 bases, leaving 12 bases between the germline ends. The V gene's germline CDR1 is SGDLS and CDR2 YYNGEE. CDR3 protein: CASSQTSLETQYF. The CDR3 DNA is TGTGCCAGCAGCCAGACTAGTTTGGAGACCCAGTACTTC.

This clonotype was detected ten times or more. V and J are TRBV28 and TRBJ2-6; 8 nucleotides match TRBD1. Germline lookup yields CDR1 MDHEN and CDR2 SYDVKM. The length of the CDR3 is 16 residues. V shed 4 bases and J 0 bases; nucleotides not matched to a gene: 2. The CDR3 sequence is CASSSTGGSGANVLTF. The CDR3 coding sequence is TGTGCCAGCAGTTCCACAGGGGGCTCTGGGGCCAACGTCCTGACTTTC.

This clonotype was detected a few times. The chain recombines TRBV7-2 with TRBJ2-2, with 7 positions matching TRBD1. This CDR3 contains 14 residues. Germline CDR1 is SGHTA and CDR2 is FQGNSA. V shed 5 bases, J shed 7 bases, and the junction held 7 bases outside the gene matches. CDR3 nucleotide sequence: TGTGCCAGCAGCGCCGACAGGGCAATCGGGGAGCTGTTTTTT. This gives the protein CASSADRAIGELFF.

The chain couples TRBV12-3 or TRBV12-4 to TRBJ1-1; 8 nucleotides align to TRBD1. The CDR3 has 15 residues. The V and J ends lost 7 bases and 3 bases, in that order; junction bases with no gene match: 10. For the CDR3, the DNA is TGTGCCAGCACCCGCGGACAGGGCAAGGACACTGAAGCTTTCTTT. Encoded protein: CASTRGQGKDTEAFF.

This clonotype was counted between two and nine times. The chain links TRBV4-1 to TRBJ1-2; D unclear. Trimming took off 0 bases at V and 4 bases at J, with 18 bases between the two ends. This CDR3 is 17 amino acids long. Looked up from germline, CDR1 is MGHRA and CDR2 is YSYEKL. The CDR3 spells CASSQEMGPELGYGYTF. The CDR3, as DNA: TGCGCCAGCAGCCAAGAAATGGGCCCCGAGTTGGGCTATGGCTACACCTTC.

This clonotype was seen many times. V usage is TRBV20-1 and J usage is TRBJ2-2, with D perhaps TRBD1 or TRBD2 (6 bases each). V shed 0 bases and J shed 5 bases, with 13 bases lying between them. This CDR3 is 15 amino acids long. CDR1 is DFQATT, CDR2 SNEGSKA, per germline (reference sequence). The CDR3 sequence is CSAREVGGVTGELFF. The CDR3 DNA reads as TGCAGTGCTAGAGAAGTCGGGGGCGTTACCGGGGAGCTGTTTTTT.

This clonotype was counted ten times or more. This chain links TRBV6-1 with TRBJ1-5; TRBD1 agrees at 8 bases. V lost 6 bases and J lost 7; bases outside the gene matches: 11. This CDR3 is 15 amino acids long. The V gene's germline CDR1 is MNHNS and CDR2 SASEGT. CDR3 region: CASSRTTGAGQPQHF. CDR3 DNA: TGTGCCAGCAGCCGCACGACAGGGGCCGGGCAGCCCCAGCATTTT.

This clonotype was found a few times. V is TRBV4-1 and J is TRBJ1-4; 7 nucleotides match TRBD1. Germline CDR1 MGHRA, CDR2 YSYEKL. The ends lost 0 bases at V and 7 bases at J; junction bases unmatched: 17. The CDR3 is made up of 19 amino acids. The CDR3 region is CASSQDSKRFIRGGEKLFF. The CDR3 bases are TGCGCCAGCAGCCAAGATTCCAAGCGCTTTATCAGGGGGGGTGAAAAACTGTTTTTT.

This clonotype has a handful of counts. This could be a read error, since a much larger clone is one nucleotide away. The chain uses TRBV3-1 and TRBJ1-1; D gene uncertain. The CDR3 runs to 12 residues. The V gene's germline CDR1 is LGHDT and CDR2 YNNKEL (reference sequence). As DNA, the CDR3 is TGTGCCAGCAGCCAAGATCGAACGGAAGCTTCCTTT. Amino acid sequence: CASSQDRTEASF.

This clonotype was seen ten or more times. The chain uses TRBV6-5 and TRBJ2-5; 13 nucleotides align to TRBD2. Germline CDR1 reads MNHEY; CDR2 reads SVGAGI. The length of the CDR3 is 14 residues. After removal of 8 bases from V and 2 bases from J, the junction contained 2 bases not matched to a gene. The CDR3 DNA sequence: TGTGCCAGCGGGGGACTAGCGGGACAAGAGACCCAGTACTTC. Protein sequence: CASGGLAGQETQYF.

The sample holds many counts of this clonotype. The chain uses TRBV20-1 and TRBJ2-5; D perhaps matches TRBD1 (6 bases). V was trimmed by 6 bases and J by 1 base, leaving 9 bases between them. From germline, CDR1 is DFQATT and CDR2 SNEGSKA (reference sequence). This CDR3 is built from 12 residues. The CDR3 sequence is CSARTVQETQYF. The CDR3 region has the DNA TGCAGTGCCAGGACAGTCCAAGAGACCCAGTACTTC.

The chain has TRBV28 and TRBJ2-7; possible D gene TRBD2, 5 bases. Per the germline V gene, CDR1 is MDHEN and CDR2 is SYDVKM. Trimming removed 6 bases at V and 6 bases at J, with 15 bases between. CDR3 length equals 13 residues. The DNA of the CDR3 is TGTGCCAGCAGAGATTATTCGGCGGGCGAGCAGTACTTC. Its translation is CASRDYSAGEQYF.

In this sample, this clonotype turned up many times. The chain uses TRBV6-2 or TRBV6-3 and TRBJ2-7, with 11 bases lining up with TRBD2. With 10 bases clipped from V and 2 bases from J, the junction kept 10 bases outside the gene matches. CDR3 length: 15 residues. CDR1 and CDR2 from the germline V gene are MNHEY and SVGEGT. CDR3 nucleotides: TGTGCCACCATCCCCGTACTAGCGGGAGCCTACGAGCAGTACTTC. Protein product: CATIPVLAGAYEQYF.

This clonotype was seen many times. This chain uses TRBV20-1 with TRBJ2-5; 14 bases fit TRBD2. The CDR3 length is 17 residues. Germline CDR1 is DFQATT and CDR2 is SNEGSKA (reference sequence). With V trimmed by 2 bases and J by 4 bases, 9 bases remained unmatched. CDR3 DNA: TGCAGTGCTAGACGACTAGCGGGAGGGCTCGACCGAGAGACCCAGTACTTC. Protein product: CSARRLAGGLDRETQYF.

This clonotype was counted many times. The genes are TRBV2 and TRBJ2-7; D not certain. Looked up from germline, CDR1 is SNHLY and CDR2 is FYNNEI. The CDR3 consists of 11 residues. The germline V and J ends were trimmed by 6 bases and 6 bases, with 9 bases remaining between them. CDR3 in amino acids: CASSSSGEQYF. The CDR3 coding sequence is TGTGCCAGCAGCTCCTCGGGCGAGCAGTACTTC.

At least ten counts were recorded for this clonotype. The chain combines TRBV6-2 or TRBV6-3 with TRBJ2-2, with 16 bases that match TRBD2. This CDR3 comprises 18 residues. From germline, CDR1 is MNHEY and CDR2 SVGEGT. V lost 2 bases and J lost 5; bases outside the gene matches: 5. CDR3 in amino acids: CASSYGTSGRAGTGELFF. CDR3 sequence (DNA): TGTGCCAGCAGTTACGGGACTAGCGGGAGGGCCGGAACCGGGGAGCTGTTTTTT.

This clonotype was found many times. This chain joins TRBV12-3 or TRBV12-4 and TRBJ1-5; D not resolved. Trimming took 5 bases from V and 0 from J, leaving 5 bases between them. The CDR3 is made up of 13 amino acids. The CDR3 protein is CASSPFSNQPQHF. The CDR3 DNA is TGTGCCAGCAGTCCGTTTAGCAATCAGCCCCAGCATTTT.

This clonotype was seen ten or more times. The chain couples TRBV4-2 to TRBJ1-5, with D possibly TRBD1 on 5 matching bases. V lost 0 bases and J lost 2, with 20 bases in between. CDR1 and CDR2 from the germline V gene are LGHNA and YNFKEQ. This CDR3 contains 19 residues. CDR3 DNA: TGTGCCAGCAGCCAAGACCGTGGTGGAGGGGCGAGCGGCAATCAGCCCCAGCATTTT. Translation: CASSQDRGGGASGNQPQHF.

The V call is TRBV7-9, the J call TRBJ1-2; D call uncertain. The germline gives CDR1 SEHNR, CDR2 FQNEAQ (reference sequence). The CDR3 sequence is 12 residues long. The germline V and J ends were trimmed by 2 bases and 6 bases, with 7 bases remaining between them. The CDR3 is CASSLKLHGYTF. As DNA, the CDR3 is TGTGCCAGCAGCTTAAAACTGCATGGCTACACCTTC.

This clonotype appeared a few times. This chain uses TRBV5-8 with TRBJ2-2; D remains unclear. The V gene lost 4 bases and the J gene lost 3 bases, with 13 bases spanning the gap. The CDR3 covers 15 residues. Germline CDR1 is SGHTS and CDR2 is YDEGEE. DNA of the CDR3: TGTGCCAGCAGCACCTGGGTAGGGTACACCGGGGAGCTGTTTTTT. This encodes CASSTWVGYTGELFF.

The table lists this clonotype with many counts. V gene TRBV7-9 combines with J gene TRBJ1-2; D is unclear. Germline assignment: CDR1 SEHNR and CDR2 FQNEAQ (reference sequence). CDR3 length: 14 residues. V was shortened by 5 bases and J by 8 bases, with 18 bases between the two germline ends. For the CDR3, the DNA is TGTGCCAGCAGCGTCTCGGGCGGGGAAGGGGGCTACACCTTC. As protein: CASSVSGGEGGYTF.

This clonotype was seen ten or more times. J is TRBJ2-6 and V is TRBV5-4, with D perhaps given as TRBD1 or TRBD2 (5 bases each). Between the trimmed V and J ends, which lost 4 bases and 1 base, there was a span of 15 bases. Germline CDR1 SGHNT, CDR2 YYREEE (reference sequence). This CDR3 is 17 amino acids long. This CDR3 is CASSLGTPRSGANVLTF. The CDR3 DNA sequence: TGTGCCAGCAGCCTTGGGACCCCAAGATCTGGGGCCAACGTCCTGACTTTC.

The chain recombines TRBV5-1 with TRBJ2-2; TRBD2 aligns across 7 bases. The junction had 7 bases not matched to a gene; V was cut back by 5 bases and J by 6 bases. The germline CDR1 and CDR2 sequences are SGHRS and YFSETQ. CDR3 length: 14 amino acids. For the CDR3, the DNA is TGCGCCAGCAGACCGGGGGGTAGTCCCGGGGAGCTGTTTTTT. This sequence encodes CASRPGGSPGELFF.